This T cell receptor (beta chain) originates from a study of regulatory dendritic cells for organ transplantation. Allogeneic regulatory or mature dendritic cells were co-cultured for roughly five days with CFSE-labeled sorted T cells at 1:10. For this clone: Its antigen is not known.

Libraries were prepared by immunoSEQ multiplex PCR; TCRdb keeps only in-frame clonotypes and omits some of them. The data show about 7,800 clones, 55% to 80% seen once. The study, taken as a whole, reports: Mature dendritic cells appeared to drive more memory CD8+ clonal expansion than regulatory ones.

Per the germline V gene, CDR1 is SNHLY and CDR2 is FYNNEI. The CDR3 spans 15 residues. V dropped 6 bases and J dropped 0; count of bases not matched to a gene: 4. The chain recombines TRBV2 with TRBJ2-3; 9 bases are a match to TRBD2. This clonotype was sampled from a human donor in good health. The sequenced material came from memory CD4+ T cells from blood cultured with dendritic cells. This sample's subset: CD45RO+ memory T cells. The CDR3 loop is CASRVAGASTDTQYF. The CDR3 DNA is TGTGCCAGCAGGGTAGCGGGGGCCAGCACAGATACGCAGTATTTT.